This T cell receptor beta chain comes out of a study of T cell repertoires in cytomegalovirus infection. Study at large: Based on public TCR beta signatures, there were indications of CMV infection and of a matching HLA type. Study conclusions and caveats: Based on cumulative public TCR beta family frequency, carriers of CMV plus the relevant HLA were identified. Dominating the ex vivo response were TCR beta clonotypes that were CMV-specific and HLA-C-restricted.

Each CDR3 protein gets one entry after TCRdb re-called the reads with MiXCR. The sample includes about 260,000 distinct CDR3 sequences, roughly 10% of them seen just once. This clonotype has ten or more counts. What it binds is not known. The receptor was isolated from a human donor in good health (CMV status not recorded). Some clones in this sample may be carry-over from other donors' samples. Sequenced sample: PBMCs.

The CDR3 bases are TGTGCCAGCAGTCGACCCGGGACAGCGGCAGGAGGGCGTAAAAAACTGTTTTTT. The encoded protein is CASSRPGTAAGGRKKLFF. The chain has TRBV28 and TRBJ1-4, with TRBD1 matching over 7 bases. With 5 bases clipped from V and 9 bases from J, the junction kept 21 bases outside the gene matches. Germline V gene sequence: CDR1 MDHEN, CDR2 SYDVKM. This CDR3 is 18 amino acids long.